This TCR beta chain was obtained from a study of cytomegalovirus exposure and HLA in healthy donors. Findings of the study overall: High specificity and sensitivity for cytomegalovirus status were reported for the classifier. After further analysis at a later stage, 16,951 TCR beta sequences were associated with HLA alleles at 0.05 false discovery rate. Despite most TCR sequences being rare, some public TCRs occurred in many donors. Highly shared variants forming one cluster were likely a sequencing artifact.

V was clipped by 6 bases and J by 2 bases; unmatched bases: 7. The CDR3 loop spans 15 amino acids. Germline V gene sequence: CDR1 MNHEY, CDR2 SVGAGI. In the PCR, 60 Vbeta and 13 Jbeta primers were used. Repertoires were generated with immunoSEQ multiplex PCR, while TCRdb's copy carries only in-frame clones and drops some. The table lists 50,000 to 65,000 clones, more than 70% of them singletons, with roughly 5.7% in the top ten. In the case of this clone: Its antigen is unknown.

The V gene is TRBV6-5, the J gene TRBJ2-7, with TRBD1 matching 10 bases. This TCR came from a woman aged 30 to 39 in good health and CMV-seronegative. Input material: PBMCs. The CDR3 sequence is CASRHTGTGAYEQYF. In DNA form, the CDR3 reads TGTGCCAGCAGACACACCGGGACAGGGGCCTACGAGCAGTACTTC.